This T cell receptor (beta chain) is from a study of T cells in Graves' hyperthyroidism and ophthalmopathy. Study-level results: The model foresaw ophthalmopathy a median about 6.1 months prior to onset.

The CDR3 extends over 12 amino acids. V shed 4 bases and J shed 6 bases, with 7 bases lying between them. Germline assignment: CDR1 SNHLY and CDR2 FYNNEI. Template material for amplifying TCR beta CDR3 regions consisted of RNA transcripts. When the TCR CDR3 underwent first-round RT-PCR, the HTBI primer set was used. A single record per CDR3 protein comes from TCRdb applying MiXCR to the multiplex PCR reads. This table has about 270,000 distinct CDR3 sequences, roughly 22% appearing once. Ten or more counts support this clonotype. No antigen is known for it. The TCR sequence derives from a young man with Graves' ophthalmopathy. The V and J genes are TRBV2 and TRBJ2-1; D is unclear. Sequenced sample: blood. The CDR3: CASSGTFNEQFF. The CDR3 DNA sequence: TGTGCCAGCAGTGGAACTTTCAATGAGCAGTTCTTC.